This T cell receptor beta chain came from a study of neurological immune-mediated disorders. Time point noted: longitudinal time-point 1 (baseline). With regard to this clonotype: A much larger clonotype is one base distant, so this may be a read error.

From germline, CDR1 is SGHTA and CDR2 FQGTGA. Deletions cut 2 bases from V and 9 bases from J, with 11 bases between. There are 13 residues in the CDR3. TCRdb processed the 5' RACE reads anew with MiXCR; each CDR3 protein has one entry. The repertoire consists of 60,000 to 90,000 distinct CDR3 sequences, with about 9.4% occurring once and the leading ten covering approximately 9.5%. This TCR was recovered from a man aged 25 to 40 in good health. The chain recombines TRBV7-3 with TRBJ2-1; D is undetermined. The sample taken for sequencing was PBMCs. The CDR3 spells CASSLLLGSEQFF. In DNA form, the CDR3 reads TGTGCCAGCAGCTTACTTCTTGGTAGTGAGCAGTTCTTC. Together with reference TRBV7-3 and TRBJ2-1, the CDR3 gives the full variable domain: GAGVSQTPSNKVTEKGKYVELRCDPISGHTALYWYRQSLGQGPEFLIYFQGTGAADDSGLPNDRFFAVRPEGSVSTLKIQRTERGDSAVYLCASSLLLGSEQFFGPGTRLTVL.